The rows below give T cell receptor beta chains drawn from one sample of a study of shared clonotypes between healthy human individuals. The protocol was immunoSEQ multiplex PCR, while the TCRdb copy is restricted to in-frame clones and leaves out a portion. Of millions of clones listed, 85% to 95% are singletons. The sequenced sample was naive CD4+ T cells sorted from blood. These receptors all come from a young man in good health. The CDR3 runs from the conserved cysteine through the conserved F or W. Each record gives: J gene, clone size, D gene, V gene, CDR3 protein, CDR3 DNA. A D gene is named only where the DNA matches it firmly. The listing skips clone size in some rows; elsewhere it reads once, few, many or a size class.

j_call: TRBJ2-7
clone_size: .
d_call: .
v_call: TRBV5-1
cdr3_aa: CASSLGGSASYEQYF
cdr3_nt: TGCGCCAGCAGCTTGGGCGGGTCAGCCTCCTACGAGCAGTACTTC

j_call: TRBJ1-1
clone_size: .
d_call: .
v_call: TRBV7-9
cdr3_aa: CASSRLDLGNPEAFF
cdr3_nt: TGTGCCAGCAGCCGACTCGATTTAGGGAACCCTGAAGCTTTCTTT

j_call: TRBJ1-4
clone_size: .
d_call: .
v_call: TRBV4-3
cdr3_aa: CASSQDRGEKLFF
cdr3_nt: TGCGCCAGCAGCCAAGACAGGGGTGAAAAACTGTTTTTT

j_call: TRBJ1-1
clone_size: .
d_call: .
v_call: TRBV30
cdr3_aa: CAWSVLSPEAFF
cdr3_nt: TGTGCCTGGAGTGTACTTAGCCCTGAAGCTTTCTTT

j_call: TRBJ2-7
clone_size: .
d_call: .
v_call: TRBV27
cdr3_aa: CASSPRARIYEQYF
cdr3_nt: TGTGCCAGCAGTCCTAGGGCCCGCATCTACGAGCAGTACTTC

j_call: TRBJ1-1
clone_size: .
d_call: TRBD1
v_call: TRBV10-2
cdr3_aa: CAIQQGANTEAFF
cdr3_nt: TGCGCCATCCAACAGGGGGCGAACACTGAAGCTTTCTTT

j_call: TRBJ2-7
clone_size: .
d_call: .
v_call: TRBV12-1
cdr3_aa: CASSLCPRTGNGEQYF
cdr3_nt: TGTGCCAGCAGCTTGTGCCCCAGGACAGGCAATGGCGAGCAGTACTTC

j_call: TRBJ1-2
clone_size: .
d_call: .
v_call: TRBV4-3
cdr3_aa: CASSQEGLGYGYTF
cdr3_nt: TGCGCCAGCAGCCAAGAAGGGCTGGGGTATGGCTACACCTTC

j_call: TRBJ1-4
clone_size: .
d_call: .
v_call: TRBV27
cdr3_aa: CASSFGLLGEKLFF
cdr3_nt: TGTGCCAGCAGTTTTGGCCTGCTTGGCGAAAAACTGTTTTTT

j_call: TRBJ2-3
clone_size: .
d_call: TRBD1
v_call: TRBV9
cdr3_aa: CASSVEARGRADTQYF
cdr3_nt: TGTGCCAGCAGCGTAGAGGCTAGGGGGCGCGCGGATACGCAGTATTTT

j_call: TRBJ1-2
clone_size: .
d_call: TRBD1
v_call: TRBV7-9
cdr3_aa: CASSPSGQNTF
cdr3_nt: TGTGCCAGCAGCCCGTCGGGACAGAACACCTTC

j_call: TRBJ2-7
clone_size: once
d_call: .
v_call: TRBV2
cdr3_aa: CASRVVGSYEQYF
cdr3_nt: TGTGCCAGCAGAGTGGTGGGGTCCTACGAGCAGTACTTC

j_call: TRBJ2-3
clone_size: .
d_call: .
v_call: TRBV11-2
cdr3_aa: CASSLALSGADTQYF
cdr3_nt: TGTGCCAGCAGCTTAGCTCTTTCAGGGGCAGATACGCAGTATTTT

j_call: TRBJ1-5
clone_size: .
d_call: .
v_call: TRBV5-1
cdr3_aa: CASSLAGVGGDQPQHF
cdr3_nt: TGCGCCAGCAGCTTGGCCGGGGTAGGGGGAGATCAGCCCCAGCATTTT

j_call: TRBJ2-7
clone_size: .
d_call: TRBD1
v_call: TRBV5-4
cdr3_aa: CASSPTGSPYEQYF
cdr3_nt: TGTGCCAGCAGCCCGACAGGGTCCCCCTACGAGCAGTACTTC

j_call: TRBJ2-1
clone_size: .
d_call: TRBD1
v_call: TRBV28
cdr3_aa: CASFGTGRHEQFF
cdr3_nt: TGTGCCAGCTTTGGGACAGGGCGACATGAGCAGTTCTTC

j_call: TRBJ1-2
clone_size: .
d_call: .
v_call: TRBV10-3
cdr3_aa: CAISESNPLNGYTF
cdr3_nt: TGTGCCATCAGTGAGTCGAATCCCCTCAATGGCTACACCTTC

j_call: TRBJ1-1
clone_size: .
d_call: .
v_call: TRBV9
cdr3_aa: CASSEEGTTPTEAFF
cdr3_nt: TGTGCCAGCAGCGAGGAGGGCACGACACCCACTGAAGCTTTCTTT

j_call: TRBJ2-3
clone_size: .
d_call: .
v_call: TRBV19
cdr3_aa: CASNRGAATDTQYF
cdr3_nt: TGTGCCAGTAATCGGGGGGCCGCAACAGATACGCAGTATTTT

j_call: TRBJ2-5
clone_size: .
d_call: .
v_call: TRBV5-1
cdr3_aa: CASSPGHTEETQYF
cdr3_nt: TGCGCCAGCAGCCCCGGGCACACCGAAGAGACCCAGTACTTC

j_call: TRBJ1-5
clone_size: .
d_call: .
v_call: TRBV15
cdr3_aa: CATSRAVTQRTSNQPQHF
cdr3_nt: TGTGCCACCAGCAGAGCGGTCACGCAACGGACTAGCAATCAGCCCCAGCATTTT

j_call: TRBJ2-7
clone_size: .
d_call: .
v_call: TRBV11-2
cdr3_aa: CASSTAVYEQYF
cdr3_nt: TGTGCCAGCAGCACCGCCGTTTACGAGCAGTACTTC

j_call: TRBJ1-5
clone_size: .
d_call: .
v_call: TRBV7-9
cdr3_aa: CASSLVTPPRYSNQPQHF
cdr3_nt: TGTGCCAGCAGCTTAGTCACTCCCCCGAGGTATAGCAATCAGCCCCAGCATTTT

j_call: TRBJ1-5
clone_size: .
d_call: .
v_call: TRBV18
cdr3_aa: CASSQSRTSNQPQHF
cdr3_nt: TGTGCCAGCTCACAGAGTAGGACATCCAATCAGCCCCAGCATTTT

j_call: TRBJ2-7
clone_size: once
d_call: .
v_call: TRBV9
cdr3_aa: CASSVAGSGVPYEQYF
cdr3_nt: TGTGCCAGCAGCGTAGCTGGATCAGGAGTACCCTACGAGCAGTACTTC

j_call: TRBJ2-1
clone_size: .
d_call: .
v_call: TRBV19
cdr3_aa: CASSIDRGQREQFF
cdr3_nt: TGTGCCAGTAGTATAGATCGAGGTCAAAGAGAGCAGTTCTTC

j_call: TRBJ1-5
clone_size: .
d_call: TRBD1
v_call: TRBV10-3
cdr3_aa: CAISDTIGTATNQPQHF
cdr3_nt: TGTGCCATCAGTGATACGATTGGGACAGCCACCAATCAGCCCCAGCATTTT

j_call: TRBJ2-3
clone_size: .
d_call: .
v_call: TRBV28
cdr3_aa: CATSFPGRSSTDTQYF
cdr3_nt: TGTGCCACCAGTTTCCCGGGACGTTCTAGCACAGATACGCAGTATTTT

j_call: TRBJ1-1
clone_size: .
d_call: TRBD1
v_call: TRBV4-1
cdr3_aa: CASSQADRDTEAFF
cdr3_nt: TGCGCCAGCAGCCAGGCGGACAGGGACACTGAAGCTTTCTTT

j_call: TRBJ2-7
clone_size: .
d_call: TRBD2
v_call: TRBV5-1
cdr3_aa: CASSLVGRPTSGLAYEQYF
cdr3_nt: TGCGCCAGCAGCTTGGTAGGCAGGCCAACTAGCGGACTAGCCTACGAGCAGTACTTC

j_call: TRBJ2-2
clone_size: once
d_call: .
v_call: TRBV29-1
cdr3_aa: CSVSARGLHTGELFF
cdr3_nt: TGCAGCGTTTCAGCCAGGGGACTTCACACCGGGGAGCTGTTTTTT

j_call: TRBJ2-3
clone_size: .
d_call: .
v_call: TRBV6-6
cdr3_aa: CASSYLEGTDTQYF
cdr3_nt: TGTGCCAGCAGTTACCTCGAAGGAACAGATACGCAGTATTTT

j_call: TRBJ2-4
clone_size: .
d_call: TRBD1
v_call: TRBV19
cdr3_aa: CATRQGREDIQYF
cdr3_nt: TGTGCCACTAGACAGGGGAGAGAAGACATTCAGTACTTC

j_call: TRBJ2-7
clone_size: .
d_call: .
v_call: TRBV19
cdr3_aa: CASSSGGAGEQYF
cdr3_nt: TGTGCCAGTAGTAGCGGAGGGGCAGGGGAGCAGTACTTC

j_call: TRBJ1-1
clone_size: once
d_call: .
v_call: TRBV30
cdr3_aa: CAGGRDTEAFF
cdr3_nt: TGTGCCGGAGGGAGGGACACTGAAGCTTTCTTT

j_call: TRBJ2-5
clone_size: .
d_call: TRBD2
v_call: TRBV5-4
cdr3_aa: CASSPGRTSGEETQYF
cdr3_nt: TGTGCCAGCAGCCCCGGACGGACTAGCGGGGAAGAGACCCAGTACTTC

j_call: TRBJ2-5
clone_size: .
d_call: .
v_call: TRBV29-1
cdr3_aa: CSVELGLRGLSETQYF
cdr3_nt: TGCAGCGTTGAACTGGGGCTCCGAGGTTTGTCAGAGACCCAGTACTTC

j_call: TRBJ2-5
clone_size: .
d_call: .
v_call: TRBV25-1
cdr3_aa: CASTGSGTQETQYF
cdr3_nt: TGTGCCAGCACGGGGTCCGGGACACAAGAGACCCAGTACTTC

j_call: TRBJ1-1
clone_size: .
d_call: TRBD1
v_call: TRBV10-3
cdr3_aa: CAIRRTGGNLAEAFF
cdr3_nt: TGTGCCATCAGACGGACAGGGGGAAATCTCGCTGAAGCTTTCTTT

j_call: TRBJ2-2
clone_size: .
d_call: TRBD2
v_call: TRBV5-1
cdr3_aa: CASSLESSGWNTGELFF
cdr3_nt: TGCGCCAGCAGCTTGGAATCTAGCGGTTGGAACACCGGGGAGCTGTTTTTT

j_call: TRBJ1-6
clone_size: .
d_call: .
v_call: TRBV7-2
cdr3_aa: CASSFHLHF
cdr3_nt: TGTGCCAGCAGCTTCCACCTCCACTTT

j_call: TRBJ2-3
clone_size: .
d_call: .
v_call: TRBV10-3
cdr3_aa: CAISDAGYDTQYF
cdr3_nt: TGTGCCATCAGTGACGCGGGTTACGATACGCAGTATTTT

j_call: TRBJ2-2
clone_size: .
d_call: TRBD1
v_call: TRBV6-1
cdr3_aa: CASSDRLGQKGSGELFF
cdr3_nt: TGTGCCAGCAGTGACCGTTTGGGACAGAAGGGGTCCGGGGAGCTGTTTTTT

j_call: TRBJ2-7
clone_size: once
d_call: .
v_call: TRBV4-3
cdr3_aa: CASSQDRGGSLYEQYF
cdr3_nt: TGCGCCAGCAGCCAAGATCGAGGAGGGTCCCTCTACGAGCAGTACTTC

j_call: TRBJ2-1
clone_size: .
d_call: .
v_call: TRBV5-1
cdr3_aa: CASSMTGYGAEQFF
cdr3_nt: TGCGCCAGCAGTATGACGGGGTATGGCGCTGAGCAGTTCTTC

j_call: TRBJ2-7
clone_size: .
d_call: .
v_call: TRBV30
cdr3_aa: CAWSSQPYEQYF
cdr3_nt: TGTGCCTGGAGTAGTCAACCCTACGAGCAGTACTTC

j_call: TRBJ1-1
clone_size: .
d_call: .
v_call: TRBV19
cdr3_aa: CASRVRGRAFF
cdr3_nt: TGTGCCAGTAGAGTCCGGGGTCGAGCTTTCTTT

j_call: TRBJ1-6
clone_size: .
d_call: .
v_call: TRBV6-5
cdr3_aa: CASLPEAGPNSPLHF
cdr3_nt: TGTGCCAGCCTCCCGGAAGCAGGACCGAATTCACCCCTCCACTTT

j_call: TRBJ2-7
clone_size: .
d_call: TRBD1
v_call: TRBV7-2
cdr3_aa: CASSVEGQGYEQYF
cdr3_nt: TGTGCCAGCAGCGTAGAGGGACAGGGCTACGAGCAGTACTTC

j_call: TRBJ1-2
clone_size: few
d_call: .
v_call: TRBV19
cdr3_aa: CASSIAGGYGYTF
cdr3_nt: TGTGCCAGTAGTATTGCTGGGGGCTATGGCTACACCTTC

j_call: TRBJ2-5
clone_size: .
d_call: .
v_call: TRBV6-5
cdr3_aa: CATYSSVEETQYF
cdr3_nt: TGTGCCACCTACAGTTCAGTGGAAGAGACCCAGTACTTC

j_call: TRBJ2-5
clone_size: .
d_call: TRBD1
v_call: TRBV7-9
cdr3_aa: CASSSGQGALTQYF
cdr3_nt: TGTGCCAGCAGTTCTGGACAGGGTGCATTGACCCAGTACTTC

j_call: TRBJ2-3
clone_size: .
d_call: TRBD2
v_call: TRBV5-1
cdr3_aa: CASLQGSGRPDTQYF
cdr3_nt: TGCGCCAGCCTTCAGGGGAGCGGGAGGCCAGATACGCAGTATTTT

j_call: TRBJ2-3
clone_size: .
d_call: TRBD2
v_call: TRBV28
cdr3_aa: CASSSLAGGTDTQYF
cdr3_nt: TGTGCCAGCAGTTCCTTAGCGGGGGGGACAGATACGCAGTATTTT

j_call: TRBJ1-6
clone_size: .
d_call: TRBD1
v_call: TRBV6-1
cdr3_aa: CATSDRAGGEALHF
cdr3_nt: TGTGCCACCTCCGACAGGGCAGGGGGTGAGGCCCTCCACTTT

j_call: TRBJ1-3
clone_size: .
d_call: .
v_call: TRBV9
cdr3_aa: CASSGGGTGNTIYF
cdr3_nt: TGTGCCTCGAGCGGAGGGGGGACTGGAAACACCATATATTTT

j_call: TRBJ2-3
clone_size: .
d_call: .
v_call: TRBV29-1
cdr3_aa: CSVKNRLTDTQYF
cdr3_nt: TGCAGCGTTAAAAACAGGCTGACAGATACGCAGTATTTT